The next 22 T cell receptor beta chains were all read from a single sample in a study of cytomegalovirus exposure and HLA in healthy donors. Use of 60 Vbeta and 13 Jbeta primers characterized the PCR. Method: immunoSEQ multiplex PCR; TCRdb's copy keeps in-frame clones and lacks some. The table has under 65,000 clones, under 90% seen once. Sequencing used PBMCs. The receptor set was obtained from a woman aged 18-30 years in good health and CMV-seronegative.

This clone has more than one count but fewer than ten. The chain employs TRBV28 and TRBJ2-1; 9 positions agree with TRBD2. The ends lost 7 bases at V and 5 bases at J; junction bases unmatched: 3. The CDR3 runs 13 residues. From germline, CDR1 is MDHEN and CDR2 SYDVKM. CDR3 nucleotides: TGTGCCAGCAATAGCGGGGGTAACAATGAGCAGTTCTTC. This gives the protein CASNSGGNNEQFF.

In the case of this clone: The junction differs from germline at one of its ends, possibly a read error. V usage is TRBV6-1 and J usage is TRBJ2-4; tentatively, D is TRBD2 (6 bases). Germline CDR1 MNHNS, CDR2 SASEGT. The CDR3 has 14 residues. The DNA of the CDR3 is TGTGCCAGCAGTGAAGCGGCAGGGAGGAACAGTCAGTACTTC. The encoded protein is CASSEAAGRNSQYF.

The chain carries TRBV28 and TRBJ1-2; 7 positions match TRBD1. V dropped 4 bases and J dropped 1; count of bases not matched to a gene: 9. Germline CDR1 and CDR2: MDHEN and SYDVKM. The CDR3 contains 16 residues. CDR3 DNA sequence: TGTGCCAGCAGTTCGCGAACCGGGACAGTTAACTATGGCTACACCTTC. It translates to CASSSRTGTVNYGYTF.

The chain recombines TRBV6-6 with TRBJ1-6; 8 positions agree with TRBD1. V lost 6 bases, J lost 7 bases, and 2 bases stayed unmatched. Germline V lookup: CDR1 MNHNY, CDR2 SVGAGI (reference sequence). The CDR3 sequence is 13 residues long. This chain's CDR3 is CASRTGENSPLHF. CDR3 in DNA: TGTGCCAGCAGGACAGGGGAGAATTCACCCCTCCACTTT.

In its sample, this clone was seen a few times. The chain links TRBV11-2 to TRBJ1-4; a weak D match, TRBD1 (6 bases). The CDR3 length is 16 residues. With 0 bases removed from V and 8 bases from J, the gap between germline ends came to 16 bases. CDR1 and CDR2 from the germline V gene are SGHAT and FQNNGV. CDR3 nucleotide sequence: TGTGCCAGCAGCTTAGATGTGGCCAGGGGAGACGAAAAACTGTTTTTT. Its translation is CASSLDVARGDEKLFF.

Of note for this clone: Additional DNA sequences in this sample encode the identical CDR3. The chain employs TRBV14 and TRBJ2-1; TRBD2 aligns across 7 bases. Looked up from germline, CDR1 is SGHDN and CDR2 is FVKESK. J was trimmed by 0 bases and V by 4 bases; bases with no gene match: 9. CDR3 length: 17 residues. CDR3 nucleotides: TGTGCCAGCAGCCCCATTCCTAGCGGAAGCTCCTACAATGAGCAGTTCTTC. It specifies CASSPIPSGSSYNEQFF.

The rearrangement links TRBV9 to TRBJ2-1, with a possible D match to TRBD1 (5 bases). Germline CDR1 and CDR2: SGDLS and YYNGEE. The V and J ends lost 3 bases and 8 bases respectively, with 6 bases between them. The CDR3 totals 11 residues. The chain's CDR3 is CASSGGDEQFF. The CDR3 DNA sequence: TGTGCCAGCAGCGGGGGCGATGAGCAGTTCTTC.

This chain's CDR3 is CASISSGGNTEAFF. CDR3 coding DNA: TGTGCCAGCATATCGTCCGGGGGTAATACTGAAGCTTTCTTT. The chain uses TRBV27 and TRBJ1-1; perhaps TRBD1 as D (5 bases). V lost 7 bases and J 5 bases, leaving 17 bases between the germline ends. The germline CDR1 and CDR2 sequences are MNHEY and SMNVEV (reference sequence). The CDR3 runs 14 residues.

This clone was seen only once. Written as DNA, the CDR3 is TGTGCCAGCAGCTTTAGAGGGGGGGCCCCTACCTTC. It specifies CASSFRGGAPTF. This sequence joins TRBV7-9 and TRBJ1-2; a possible D gene is TRBD1 (6 bases). Per the germline V gene, CDR1 is SEHNR and CDR2 is FQNEAQ (reference sequence). This CDR3 spans 12 amino acids. Trimming pared 3 bases from V and 14 bases from J, leaving 16 bases between.

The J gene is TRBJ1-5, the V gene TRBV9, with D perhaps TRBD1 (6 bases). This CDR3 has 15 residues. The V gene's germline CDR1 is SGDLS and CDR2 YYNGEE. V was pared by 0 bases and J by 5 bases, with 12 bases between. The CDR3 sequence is CASSVGGREDQPQHF. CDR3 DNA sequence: TGTGCCAGCAGCGTAGGGGGGCGCGAGGATCAGCCCCAGCATTTT.

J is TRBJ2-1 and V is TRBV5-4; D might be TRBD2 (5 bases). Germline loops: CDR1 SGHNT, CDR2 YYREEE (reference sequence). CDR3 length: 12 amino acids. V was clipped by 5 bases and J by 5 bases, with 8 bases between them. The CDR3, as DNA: TGTGCCAGCAGTAACGGGAACAATGAGCAGTTCTTC. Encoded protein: CASSNGNNEQFF.

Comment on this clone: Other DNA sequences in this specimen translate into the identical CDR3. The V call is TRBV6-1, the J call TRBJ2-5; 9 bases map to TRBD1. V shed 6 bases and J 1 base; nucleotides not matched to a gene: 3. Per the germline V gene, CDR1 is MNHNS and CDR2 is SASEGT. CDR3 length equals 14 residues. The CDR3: CASRATGGQETQYF. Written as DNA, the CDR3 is TGTGCCAGCAGGGCGACAGGGGGCCAAGAGACCCAGTACTTC.

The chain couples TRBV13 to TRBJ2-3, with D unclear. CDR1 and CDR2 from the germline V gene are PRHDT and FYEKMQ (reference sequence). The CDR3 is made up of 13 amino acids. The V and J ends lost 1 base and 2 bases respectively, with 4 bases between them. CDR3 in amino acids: CASSLVFTDTQYF. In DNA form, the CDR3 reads TGTGCCAGCAGCTTAGTATTCACAGATACGCAGTATTTT.

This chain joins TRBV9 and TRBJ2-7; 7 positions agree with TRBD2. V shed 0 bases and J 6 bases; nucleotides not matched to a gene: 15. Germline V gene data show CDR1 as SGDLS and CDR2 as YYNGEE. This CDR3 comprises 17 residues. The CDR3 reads CASSVDPTGLGSSEQYF. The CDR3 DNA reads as TGTGCCAGCAGCGTAGACCCTACTGGACTAGGTTCTTCCGAGCAGTACTTC.

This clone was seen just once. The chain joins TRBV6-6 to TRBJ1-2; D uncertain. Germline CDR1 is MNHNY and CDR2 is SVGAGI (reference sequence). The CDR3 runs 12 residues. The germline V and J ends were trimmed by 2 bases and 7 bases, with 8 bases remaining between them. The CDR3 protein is CASSYRESGYTF. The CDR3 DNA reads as TGTGCCAGCAGTTACAGGGAGTCTGGCTACACCTTC.

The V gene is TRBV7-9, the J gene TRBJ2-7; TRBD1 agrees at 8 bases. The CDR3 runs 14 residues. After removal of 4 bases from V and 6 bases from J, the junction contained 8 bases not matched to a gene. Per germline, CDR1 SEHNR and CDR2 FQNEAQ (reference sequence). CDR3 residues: CASSSGQGLLEQYF. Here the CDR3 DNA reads TGTGCCAGCAGCTCCGGACAGGGACTTCTCGAGCAGTACTTC.

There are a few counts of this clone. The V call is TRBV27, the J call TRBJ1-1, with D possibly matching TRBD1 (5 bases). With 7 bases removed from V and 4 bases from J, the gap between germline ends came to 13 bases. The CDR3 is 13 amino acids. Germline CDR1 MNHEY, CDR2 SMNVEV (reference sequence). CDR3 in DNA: TGTGCCAGCACCTCGGGTCAGGGCACTGAAGCTTTCTTT. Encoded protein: CASTSGQGTEAFF.

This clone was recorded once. The CDR3 reads CASSPQGRGTEAFF. The DNA of the CDR3 is TGTGCCAGCAGTCCACAGGGCCGGGGCACTGAAGCTTTCTTT. The chain has TRBV27 and TRBJ1-1; possible D gene TRBD1, 6 bases. CDR3 length: 14 amino acids. Trimming shortened V by 5 bases and J by 4 bases, and 14 bases separated the two germline ends. The germline V gene has CDR1 MNHEY and CDR2 SMNVEV (reference sequence).

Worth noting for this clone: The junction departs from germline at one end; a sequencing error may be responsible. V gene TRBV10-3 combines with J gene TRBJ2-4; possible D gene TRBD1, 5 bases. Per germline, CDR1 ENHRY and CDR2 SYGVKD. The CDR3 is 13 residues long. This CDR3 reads CAISEGAKNSQYF. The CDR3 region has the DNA TGTGCCATCAGTGAGGGGGCCAAAAACAGTCAGTACTTC.

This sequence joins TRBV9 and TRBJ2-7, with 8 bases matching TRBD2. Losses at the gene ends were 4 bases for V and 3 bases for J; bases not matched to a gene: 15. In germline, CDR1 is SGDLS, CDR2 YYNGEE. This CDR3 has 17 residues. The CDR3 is CASSPRGGSGLFYEQYF. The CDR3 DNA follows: TGTGCCAGCAGCCCCCGGGGGGGCAGCGGACTTTTCTACGAGCAGTACTTC. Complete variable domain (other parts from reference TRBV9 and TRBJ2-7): DSGVTQTPKHLITATGQRVTLRCSPRSGDLSVYWYQQSLDQGLQFLIQYYNGEERAKGNILERFSAQQFPDLHSELNLSSLELGDSALYFCASSPRGGSGLFYEQYFGPGTRLTVT.

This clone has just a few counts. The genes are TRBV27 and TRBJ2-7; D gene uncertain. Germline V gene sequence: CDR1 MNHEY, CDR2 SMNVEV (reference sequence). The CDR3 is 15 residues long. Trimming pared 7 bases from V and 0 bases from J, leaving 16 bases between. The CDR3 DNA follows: TGTGCCAGCACACCCCAAGGCCGGAGCTCCTACGAGCAGTACTTC. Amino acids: CASTPQGRSSYEQYF.

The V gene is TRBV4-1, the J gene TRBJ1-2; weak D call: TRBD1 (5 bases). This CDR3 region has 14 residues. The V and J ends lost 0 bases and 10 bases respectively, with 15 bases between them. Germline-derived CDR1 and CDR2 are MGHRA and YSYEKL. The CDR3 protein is CASSQEGGGTSYTF. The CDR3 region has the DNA TGCGCCAGCAGCCAAGAGGGGGGTGGGACCTCCTACACCTTC.